This T cell receptor beta chain was sequenced for a study of spatial heterogeneity in lung cancer. This clonotype occurred many times. The V end lost 5 bases, the J end lost 1 base, and 9 bases lay between the germline ends. CDR1 is MDHEN and CDR2 is SYDVKM in the germline V gene. The CDR3 loop spans 13 amino acids. Each molecule of TCR cDNA was tagged with one unique molecular identifier. MiXCR, applied by TCRdb to the 5' RACE reads, yields one record per CDR3 protein. The table has around 110,000 distinct CDR3 sequences, roughly an eighth seen once. Sample time point: blood at routine non-recurrence follow-up after resection. Unsorted whole RNA from tumor, nontumor lung or frozen PBMC underwent sequencing.

The J gene is TRBJ2-7, the V gene TRBV28; tentatively, D is TRBD1 (5 bases). The sample was PBMCs, taken at follow-up. This clonotype was obtained from a male donor with early-stage non-small cell lung cancer. Here the CDR3 DNA reads TGTGCCAGCAGTCCGACAGTTTCCTACGAGCAGTACTTC. The encoded protein is CASSPTVSYEQYF.